The clone carrying this T cell receptor (beta chain) was recorded many times. The data were obtained in a study of blood T cell repertoires in COVID-19. Study in general: There were acute and convalescent COVID-19 samples, and they came from the United States, Italy and Spain. PBMCs, B-cell-depleted T cells, or T cells were the source of the cDNA or gDNA that made up the material.

This CDR3 spans 14 amino acids. Trimming removed 6 bases at V and 6 bases at J, with 15 bases between. Germline lookup yields CDR1 MNHEY and CDR2 SVGAGI. The repertoire was sequenced with immunoSEQ multiplex PCR; TCRdb's copy has only in-frame clones and lacks some. This sample has fewer than 200,000 clones, with 75% to 90% found just once. Sequenced input: peripheral blood. The V call is TRBV6-5, the J call TRBJ2-1; a weak D match, TRBD2 (5 bases). The receptor was derived from a man aged 55 to 70 with acute or convalescent COVID-19. The DNA of the CDR3 is TGTGCCAGCAGACCCCGTCAACGGGGCAATGAGCAGTTCTTC. It translates to CASRPRQRGNEQFF.